These 26 T cell receptor beta chains came from one sample sequenced in a study of technical replicates of blood from several donors. Produced via immunoSEQ multiplex PCR; TCRdb's table is partial and in-frame only. The sample has some 94,000 clones; 90% to 96% are singletons. Specimen: T cells isolated from PBMCs. These receptors were collected from a human donor in good health.

The count of this clone is one. The chain combines TRBV30 with TRBJ1-5; D is ambiguous. Germline assignment: CDR1 GTSNPN and CDR2 SVGIG (reference sequence). The V end was cut by 4 bases, the J end by 7 bases, with 14 bases between. This CDR3 is 13 amino acids long. The CDR3, as DNA: TGTGCCTGGAACACCAGACGCGGGCAGCCCCAGCATTTT. Protein sequence: CAWNTRRGQPQHF.

This clone was recorded only once. The chain uses TRBV18 and TRBJ2-5, with D maybe TRBD2 (6 bases). The V gene's germline CDR1 is KGHSH and CDR2 LQKENI. The length of the CDR3 is 16 residues. Trimming took off 1 base at V and 5 bases at J, with 17 bases between the two ends. The CDR3 DNA follows: TGTGCCAGCTCACCACTGCGGCTAGCGTTTGATGAGACCCAGTACTTC. This encodes CASSPLRLAFDETQYF.

Comments on this clone: Germline is not matched at one junction end, which may reflect a read error. J is TRBJ2-1 and V is TRBV19, with D maybe TRBD2 (5 bases). CDR3 length equals 11 residues. CDR1 and CDR2 from the germline V gene are LNHDA and SQIVND (reference sequence). CDR3 loop: CASSIARWRIF. Here the CDR3 DNA reads TGTGCCAGTAGTATCGCGAGATGGAGGATCTTC.

This rearrangement joins TRBV6-5 to TRBJ2-2; D ambiguous. The CDR3 contains 13 residues. CDR1 and CDR2 from the germline V gene are MNHEY and SVGAGI. Between the trimmed V and J ends, which lost 0 bases and 5 bases, there was a span of 4 bases. The DNA for the CDR3 is TGTGCCAGCAGTTACTCTCGGACCGGGGAGCTGTTTTTT. It translates to CASSYSRTGELFF.

V is TRBV10-2 and J is TRBJ1-5; 9 positions agree with TRBD1. In germline, CDR1 is WSHSY, CDR2 SAAADI. CDR3 length: 14 residues. The V gene end was trimmed by 8 bases and the J gene end by 2 bases; junction bases not matched to a gene: 4. CDR3 in DNA: TGCGCCAGCTACAGGGGGCTGGGCAATCAGCCCCAGCATTTT. Protein: CASYRGLGNQPQHF.

This chain uses TRBV19 with TRBJ2-7; D is unresolved. The CDR3 contains 13 residues. V shed 3 bases and J shed 3 bases, with 9 bases lying between them. Looked up from germline, CDR1 is LNHDA and CDR2 is SQIVND (reference sequence). CDR3 sequence (DNA): TGTGCCAGTAGTATCCACAGTTTCTACGAGCAGTACTTC. Protein: CASSIHSFYEQYF.

CDR3 in DNA: TGTGCCAGCAGCTTGAGGCAGGGCCTCTATGGCTACACCTTC. This gives the protein CASSLRQGLYGYTF. This chain connects TRBV5-4 to TRBJ1-2, with D tentatively TRBD1 (5 bases). The CDR3 is 14 amino acids. The V end was cut by 1 base, the J end by 4 bases, with 11 bases between. Germline loops: CDR1 SGHNT, CDR2 YYREEE (reference sequence). The whole variable domain, remainder taken from reference TRBV5-4 and TRBJ1-2, is ETGVTQSPTHLIKTRGQQVTLRCSSQSGHNTVSWYQQALGQGPQFIFQYYREEENGRGNFPPRFSGLQFPNYSSELNVNALELDDSALYLCASSLRQGLYGYTFGSGTRLTVV.

The J gene is TRBJ2-2, the V gene TRBV19, with D unresolved. Germline V gives CDR1 LNHDA, CDR2 SQIVND (reference sequence). The CDR3 is made up of 13 amino acids. With 8 bases removed from V and 3 bases from J, the gap between germline ends came to 10 bases. The DNA for the CDR3 is TGTGCCAGTTGCACAACCTACACCGGGGAGCTGTTTTTT. The encoded protein is CASCTTYTGELFF. The full variable domain, with the rest looked up from reference TRBV19 and TRBJ2-2, is DGGITQSPKYLFRKEGQNVTLSCEQNLNHDAMYWYRQDPGQGLRLIYYSQIVNDFQKGDIAEGYSVSREKKESFPLTVTSAQKNPTAFYLCASCTTYTGELFFGEGSRLTVL.

This CDR3 reads CASSIGTGGEQYF. Here the CDR3 DNA reads TGTGCCAGTAGTATAGGAACAGGGGGAGAGCAGTACTTC. This chain uses TRBV19 with TRBJ2-7, with TRBD1 matching over 8 bases. Germline lookup yields CDR1 LNHDA and CDR2 SQIVND (reference sequence). V lost 1 base to trimming and J lost 7 bases; unmatched junction nucleotides: 3. This CDR3 region has 13 residues. Drawing the rest from reference TRBV19 and TRBJ2-7, the complete variable domain is DGGITQSPKYLFRKEGQNVTLSCEQNLNHDAMYWYRQDPGQGLRLIYYSQIVNDFQKGDIAEGYSVSREKKESFPLTVTSAQKNPTAFYLCASSIGTGGEQYFGPGTRLTVT.

The V gene is TRBV29-1, the J gene TRBJ2-3; 10 bases fit TRBD2. Germline V gene sequence: CDR1 SQVTM, CDR2 ANQGSEA. This CDR3 spans 15 amino acids. V gave up 5 bases and J gave up 3 bases; unmatched junction bases: 8. The CDR3 DNA sequence: TGCAGCGTTCGGACTAGCGGAATAAGGACAGATACGCAGTATTTT. Amino acid sequence: CSVRTSGIRTDTQYF.

V gene TRBV30 combines with J gene TRBJ1-1; D ambiguous. The germline gives CDR1 GTSNPN, CDR2 SVGIG (reference sequence). The germline V and J ends were trimmed by 3 bases and 1 base, with 9 bases remaining between them. The CDR3 contains 13 residues. The CDR3: CAWRDSRNTEAFF. In DNA form, the CDR3 reads TGTGCCTGGAGAGACTCACGGAACACTGAAGCTTTCTTT.

The J gene is TRBJ1-4, the V gene TRBV6-1; 7 nucleotides line up with TRBD1. CDR1 and CDR2 (germline): MNHNS, SASEGT. V gave up 6 bases and J gave up 7 bases; unmatched junction bases: 11. The CDR3 sequence is 15 residues long. The DNA for the CDR3 is TGTGCCAGCAGGGGACTAGACAGGGAACGTGAAAAACTGTTTTTT. Protein sequence: CASRGLDREREKLFF.

The table lists this clone with a few counts. The rearrangement joins TRBV2 to TRBJ1-3; 9 bases are a match to TRBD1. This CDR3 region has 14 residues. The germline gives CDR1 SNHLY, CDR2 FYNNEI. V shed 6 bases and J 2 bases; nucleotides not matched to a gene: 2. For the CDR3, the DNA is TGTGCCAGCAGCGGACAGGGGACTGGAAACACCATATATTTT. This codes for CASSGQGTGNTIYF.

The rearrangement links TRBV13 to TRBJ2-7; 10 bases align to TRBD2. V lost 5 bases, J lost 0 bases, and 16 bases stayed unmatched. Germline-derived CDR1 and CDR2 are PRHDT and FYEKMQ (reference sequence). The CDR3 totals 19 residues. The chain's CDR3 is CASSLEGVAGGPSSYEQYF. The CDR3 DNA follows: TGTGCCAGCAGCCTAGAAGGGGTAGCGGGAGGCCCTAGCTCCTACGAGCAGTACTTC.

This chain links TRBV10-3 with TRBJ2-7, with D possibly matching TRBD1 (6 bases). The CDR3 loop spans 15 amino acids. The V end was cut by 0 bases, the J end by 4 bases, with 13 bases between. Germline-derived CDR1 and CDR2 are ENHRY and SYGVKD. The CDR3 is CAISESMGAGYEQYF. CDR3 coding DNA: TGTGCCATCAGTGAGTCGATGGGGGCAGGATACGAGCAGTACTTC.

This chain links TRBV6-5 with TRBJ2-5; D call uncertain. Trimming pared 1 base from V and 1 base from J, leaving 7 bases between. Germline-derived CDR1 and CDR2 are MNHEY and SVGAGI. The CDR3 length is 14 residues. CDR3 in amino acids: CASSYLESQETQYF. CDR3 sequence (DNA): TGTGCCAGCAGTTACTTGGAGAGCCAAGAGACCCAGTACTTC.

The rearrangement links TRBV9 to TRBJ1-1, with D tentatively TRBD1 (6 bases). Trimming removed 5 bases at V and 6 bases at J, with 14 bases between. The length of the CDR3 is 13 residues. CDR1 SGDLS and CDR2 YYNGEE come from the germline V gene. The CDR3 DNA sequence: TGTGCCAGCAGTGCTACAGGGCTTGCTGAAGCTTTCTTT. Amino acids: CASSATGLAEAFF.

The V gene is TRBV5-1, the J gene TRBJ2-3; perhaps TRBD2 as D (5 bases). V lost 0 bases and J lost 1, with 12 bases in between. The V gene's germline CDR1 is SGHRS and CDR2 YFSETQ. This CDR3 is built from 16 residues. The CDR3 coding sequence is TGCGCCAGCAGCTTGGGAGCGGCAGGTGGCACAGATACGCAGTATTTT. It is translated as CASSLGAAGGTDTQYF.

The chain has TRBV6-5 and TRBJ2-1; D may be TRBD2 (6 bases). The CDR3 length is 12 residues. V was trimmed by 5 bases and J by 6 bases, leaving 8 bases between them. Germline V gene sequence: CDR1 MNHEY, CDR2 SVGAGI. DNA for the CDR3: TGTGCCAGCAGTATCGGGGGCAATGAGCAGTTCTTC. It translates to CASSIGGNEQFF.

V is TRBV5-4 and J is TRBJ1-2; the D is unclear. Germline assignment: CDR1 SGHNT and CDR2 YYREEE (reference sequence). The CDR3 loop spans 13 amino acids. V gave up 0 bases and J gave up 6 bases, with 9 bases separating them. DNA for the CDR3: TGTGCCAGCAGCTTGGCCGGGAGTAATGGCTACACCTTC. It yields the protein CASSLAGSNGYTF. The full variable domain, in which reference TRBV5-4 and TRBJ1-2 provide the parts outside the CDR3, is ETGVTQSPTHLIKTRGQQVTLRCSSQSGHNTVSWYQQALGQGPQFIFQYYREEENGRGNFPPRFSGLQFPNYSSELNVNALELDDSALYLCASSLAGSNGYTFGSGTRLTVV.

The chain recombines TRBV7-2 with TRBJ1-4, with a weak D call TRBD1 (6 bases). Between the trimmed V and J ends, which lost 5 bases and 7 bases, there was a span of 20 bases. The length of the CDR3 is 16 residues. Germline CDR1 SGHTA, CDR2 FQGNSA. The CDR3 DNA sequence: TGTGCCAGCAGCAAAGAGAGGACAGCCTGGGGTGAAAAACTGTTTTTT. Its translation is CASSKERTAWGEKLFF. Full variable domain (outside the CDR3, taken from reference TRBV7-2 and TRBJ1-4): GAGVSQSPSNKVTEKGKDVELRCDPISGHTALYWYRQSLGQGLEFLIYFQGNSAPDKSGLPSDRFSAERTGGSVSTLTIQRTQQEDSAVYLCASSKERTAWGEKLFFGSGTQLSVL.

This clone was found once. The chain combines TRBV4-1 with TRBJ2-7, with TRBD2 matching over 8 bases. Germline trimming cut 0 bases from V and 2 bases from J; bases unmatched to any gene: 6. Germline V gene data show CDR1 as MGHRA and CDR2 as YSYEKL. The CDR3 length is 16 residues. DNA for the CDR3: TGCGCCAGCAGCCAAGAAGGTAGCGGGACCGCCTACGAGCAGTACTTC. This sequence encodes CASSQEGSGTAYEQYF.

The chain couples TRBV11-2 to TRBJ2-7; 8 bases line up with TRBD1. CDR3 length equals 14 residues. Germline CDR1 is SGHAT and CDR2 is FQNNGV. V shed 5 bases and J 3 bases; nucleotides not matched to a gene: 6. Written as DNA, the CDR3 is TGTGCCAGCAGCACGGACAGGGAACGCTACGAGCAGTACTTC. It specifies CASSTDRERYEQYF.

DNA of the CDR3: TGCAGCGTTGATGGGACAGGGGGCTACGAGCAGTACTTC. This sequence encodes CSVDGTGGYEQYF. The chain uses TRBV29-1 and TRBJ2-7; 11 nucleotides line up with TRBD1. The CDR3 is 13 residues long. The ends lost 3 bases at V and 3 bases at J; junction bases unmatched: 1. Germline values: CDR1 SQVTM, CDR2 ANQGSEA.

The rearrangement joins TRBV7-2 to TRBJ2-1; D is unresolved. The germline V gene has CDR1 SGHTA and CDR2 FQGNSA. CDR3 length: 15 amino acids. The V end lost 3 bases, the J end lost 2 bases, and 11 bases lay between the germline ends. The CDR3 spells CASSFTLATYNEQFF. DNA of the CDR3: TGTGCCAGCAGCTTTACCTTAGCAACCTACAATGAGCAGTTCTTC. Variable domain in full (rest from reference TRBV7-2 and TRBJ2-1): GAGVSQSPSNKVTEKGKDVELRCDPISGHTALYWYRQSLGQGLEFLIYFQGNSAPDKSGLPSDRFSAERTGGSVSTLTIQRTQQEDSAVYLCASSFTLATYNEQFFGPGTRLTVL.

The rearrangement links TRBV5-4 to TRBJ2-5, with D tentatively TRBD1 (6 bases). Per germline, CDR1 SGHNT and CDR2 YYREEE (reference sequence). V gave up 4 bases and J gave up 4 bases, with 14 bases separating them. CDR3 length: 14 residues. In nucleotides, the CDR3 is TGTGCCAGCAGCCCCGGACAGATCCCAGAGACCCAGTACTTC. Encoded protein: CASSPGQIPETQYF.